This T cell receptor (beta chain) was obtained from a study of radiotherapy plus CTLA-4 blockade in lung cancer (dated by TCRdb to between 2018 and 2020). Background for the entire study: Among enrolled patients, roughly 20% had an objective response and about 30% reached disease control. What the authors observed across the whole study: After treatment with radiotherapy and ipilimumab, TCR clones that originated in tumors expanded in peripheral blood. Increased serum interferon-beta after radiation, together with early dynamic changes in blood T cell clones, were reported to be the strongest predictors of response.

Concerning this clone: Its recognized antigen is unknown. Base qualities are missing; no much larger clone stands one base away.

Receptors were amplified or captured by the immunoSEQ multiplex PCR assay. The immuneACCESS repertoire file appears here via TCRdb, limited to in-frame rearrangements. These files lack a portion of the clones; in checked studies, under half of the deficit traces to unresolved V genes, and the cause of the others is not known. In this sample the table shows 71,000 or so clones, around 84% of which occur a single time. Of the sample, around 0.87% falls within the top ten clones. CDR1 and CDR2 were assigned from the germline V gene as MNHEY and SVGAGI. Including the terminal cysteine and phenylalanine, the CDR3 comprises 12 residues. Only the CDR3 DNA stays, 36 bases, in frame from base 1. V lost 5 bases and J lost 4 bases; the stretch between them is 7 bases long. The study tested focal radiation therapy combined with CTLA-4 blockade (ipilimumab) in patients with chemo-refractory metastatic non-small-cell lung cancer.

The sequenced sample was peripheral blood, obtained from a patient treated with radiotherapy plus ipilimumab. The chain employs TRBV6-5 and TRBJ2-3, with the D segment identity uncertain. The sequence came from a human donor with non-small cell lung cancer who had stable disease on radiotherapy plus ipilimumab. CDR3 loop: CASSELPDTQYF. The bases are TGTGCCAGCAGTGAGCTCCCAGATACGCAGTATTTT.